Included here is one TCR beta chain sequence, with context. This record belongs to a study of cytomegalovirus exposure and HLA in healthy donors. V lost 2 bases, J lost 4 bases, and 17 bases lay in between. This CDR3 is built from 15 residues. Per the germline V gene, CDR1 is GTSNPN and CDR2 is SVGIG (reference sequence). PCR amplification relied on 60 Vbeta primers (plus 13 Jbeta primers). Profiling relied on immunoSEQ multiplex PCR, and the TCRdb table lists in-frame clones only, not all of them. The sample consists of some 70,000 clones, more than 60% of them appearing once. The receptor was derived from a male donor in good health and CMV-seropositive. Material for sequencing was PBMCs. The chain couples TRBV30 to TRBJ1-1; tentative D call: TRBD1 (5 bases). CDR3 in amino acids: CAWSLPGGGGTEAFF. CDR3 bases: TGTGCCTGGAGTCTCCCGGGGGGAGGAGGCACTGAAGCTTTCTTT.